The 8 T cell receptor beta chains below all came from one sample that was sequenced in a study of control samples from healthy donors and cancer patients (dated by TCRdb to the early 2020s). Library preparation was by the immunoSEQ multiplex PCR assay. The source is immuneACCESS, and TCRdb retained only in-frame sequences with V and J called. Part of the clones is not carried over; for the studies checked, unresolved V genes explain less than half of this, and the remainder is unexplained. The sample data list some 51,000 clones, and about 96% of these were observed just once. The top ten hold roughly 1.1% of the sample. Material: blood. The receptors shown here come from a woman under 30 in good health.

The rearrangement links TRBV7-9 to TRBJ1-2; a weak D match, TRBD1 (5 bases). Germline V gene sequence: CDR1 SEHNR, CDR2 FQNEAQ (reference sequence). The CDR3 sequence is 13 residues long. Between the trimmed V and J ends, which lost 5 bases and 2 bases, there was a span of 9 bases. The CDR3 protein is CASSPPGNYGYTF. In DNA form, the CDR3 reads TGTGCCAGCAGCCCACCAGGGAACTATGGCTACACCTTC.

The V and J genes are TRBV6-5 and TRBJ2-7, with 7 positions matching TRBD2. The CDR3 consists of 16 residues. J gave up 1 base and V 0 bases, and 6 bases lay outside the gene matches. Germline CDR1 and CDR2: MNHEY and SVGAGI. The CDR3 is CASSYSGGGVSYEQYF. CDR3 coding DNA: TGTGCCAGCAGTTACTCGGGCGGGGGTGTGTCCTACGAGCAGTACTTC.

The CDR3 nucleotides are TGTGCCTGGACTGGGGCCAACGTCCTGACTTTC. It yields the protein CAWTGANVLTF. This chain uses TRBV30 with TRBJ2-6; no clear D. CDR1 is GTSNPN and CDR2 is SVGIG in the germline V gene (reference sequence). CDR3 length equals 11 residues. Trimming left V 4 bases short and J 2 bases short, with 0 bases between.

V and J are TRBV3-1 (or the pseudogene TRBV3-2) and TRBJ1-2, with D uncertain. The CDR3 sequence is 13 residues long. Germline CDR1 is LGHDT and CDR2 is YNNKEL (reference sequence). V lost 4 bases, J lost 5 bases, and 11 bases lay in between. CDR3 residues: CASSPSEWYGYTF. The CDR3 nucleotides are TGTGCCAGCAGCCCCTCCGAGTGGTATGGCTACACCTTC.

The chain couples TRBV7-2 to TRBJ1-1; D uncertain. This CDR3 spans 13 amino acids. Germline CDR1 reads SGHTA; CDR2 reads FQGNSA. With 1 base removed from V and 8 bases from J, the gap between germline ends came to 11 bases. Here the CDR3 DNA reads TGTGCCAGCAGCTTAGTTATCTTTGGAGAAGCTTTCTTT. It translates to CASSLVIFGEAFF.

The gene calls are TRBV30 and TRBJ1-1; 7 bases line up with TRBD1. There are 16 residues in the CDR3. CDR1 is GTSNPN and CDR2 is SVGIG in the germline V gene (reference sequence). Unmatched junction bases numbered 10, after V lost 3 bases and J lost 0 bases. CDR3 sequence: CAWRTGQLILNTEAFF. The CDR3 nucleotides read TGTGCCTGGAGGACGGGACAGCTGATTTTGAACACTGAAGCTTTCTTT.

The V and J genes are TRBV19 and TRBJ2-1, with D possibly matching TRBD2 (6 bases). This CDR3 has 13 residues. The germline V gene has CDR1 LNHDA and CDR2 SQIVND (reference sequence). The ends were cut back, 6 bases at V and 4 bases at J, with 10 bases in the middle. DNA for the CDR3: TGTGCCAGTAGGGGGACTGATTACAATGAGCAGTTCTTC. Translating gives CASRGTDYNEQFF.

The gene calls are TRBV7-7 and TRBJ1-2; 8 nucleotides align to TRBD1. The junction had 5 bases not matched to a gene; V was cut back by 1 base and J by 7 bases. Germline lookup yields CDR1 SSHAT and CDR2 FNYEAQ (reference sequence). The length of the CDR3 is 14 residues. CDR3 nucleotide sequence: TGTGCCAGCAGCTTAGGGGCAGGGGGCTCTGGCTACACCTTC. Amino acid sequence: CASSLGAGGSGYTF.